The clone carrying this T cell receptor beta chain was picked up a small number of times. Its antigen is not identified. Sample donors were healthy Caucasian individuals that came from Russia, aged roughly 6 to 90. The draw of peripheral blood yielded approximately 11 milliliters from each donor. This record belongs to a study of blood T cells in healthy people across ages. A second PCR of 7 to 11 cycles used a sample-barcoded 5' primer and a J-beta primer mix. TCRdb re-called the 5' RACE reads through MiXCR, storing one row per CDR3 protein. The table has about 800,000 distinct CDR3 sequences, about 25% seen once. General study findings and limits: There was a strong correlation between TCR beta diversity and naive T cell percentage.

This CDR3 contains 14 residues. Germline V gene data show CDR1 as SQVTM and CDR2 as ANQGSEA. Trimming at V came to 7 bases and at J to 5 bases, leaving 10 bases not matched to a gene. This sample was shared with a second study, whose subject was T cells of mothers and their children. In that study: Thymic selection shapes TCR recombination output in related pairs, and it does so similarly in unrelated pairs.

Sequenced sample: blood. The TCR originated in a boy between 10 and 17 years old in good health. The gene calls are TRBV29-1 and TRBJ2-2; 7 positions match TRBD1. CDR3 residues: CSALPGQNTGELFF. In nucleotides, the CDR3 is TGCAGCGCCTTACCGGGACAGAATACCGGGGAGCTGTTTTTT.